The following is a T cell receptor (beta chain) sequence with its context. Sequencing was performed with immunoSEQ multiplex PCR; in TCRdb, only in-frame clones are kept and a portion is missing. The table has tens of thousands of clones, about 95% seen once; the top ten hold about 0.03%. This record comes from a study of human thymus T cells. This CDR3 spans 16 amino acids. Deletions cut 6 bases from V and 3 bases from J, with 24 bases between. Per the germline V gene, CDR1 is SQVTM and CDR2 is ANQGSEA. The source of the thymus tissue was resections taken during corrective heart surgery. The source is a girl under three years old with a congenital heart defect but otherwise immunologically healthy. The sequenced material came from thymus tissue. The V and J genes are TRBV29-1 and TRBJ2-7; no clear D. CDR3 coding DNA: TGCAGCGTCGGACGTAGCCGAACATCGATTCTCTACGAGCAGTACTTC. It codes for CSVGRSRTSILYEQYF.